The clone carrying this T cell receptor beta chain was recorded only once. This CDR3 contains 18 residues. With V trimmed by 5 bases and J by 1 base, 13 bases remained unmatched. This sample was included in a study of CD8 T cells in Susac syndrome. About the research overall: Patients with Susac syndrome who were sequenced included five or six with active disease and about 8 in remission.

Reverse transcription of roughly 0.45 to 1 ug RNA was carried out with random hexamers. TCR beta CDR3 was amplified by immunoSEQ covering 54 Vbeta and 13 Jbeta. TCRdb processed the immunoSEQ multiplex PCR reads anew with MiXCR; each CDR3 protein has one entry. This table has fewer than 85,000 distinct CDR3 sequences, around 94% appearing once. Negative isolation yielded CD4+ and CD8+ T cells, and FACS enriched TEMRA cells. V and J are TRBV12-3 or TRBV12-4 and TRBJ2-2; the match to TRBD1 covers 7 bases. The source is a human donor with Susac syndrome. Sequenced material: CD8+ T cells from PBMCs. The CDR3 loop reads CASSHLVRDSQNTGELFF. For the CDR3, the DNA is TGTGCCAGCAGTCACCTGGTGAGGGACAGTCAGAACACCGGGGAGCTGTTTTTT.